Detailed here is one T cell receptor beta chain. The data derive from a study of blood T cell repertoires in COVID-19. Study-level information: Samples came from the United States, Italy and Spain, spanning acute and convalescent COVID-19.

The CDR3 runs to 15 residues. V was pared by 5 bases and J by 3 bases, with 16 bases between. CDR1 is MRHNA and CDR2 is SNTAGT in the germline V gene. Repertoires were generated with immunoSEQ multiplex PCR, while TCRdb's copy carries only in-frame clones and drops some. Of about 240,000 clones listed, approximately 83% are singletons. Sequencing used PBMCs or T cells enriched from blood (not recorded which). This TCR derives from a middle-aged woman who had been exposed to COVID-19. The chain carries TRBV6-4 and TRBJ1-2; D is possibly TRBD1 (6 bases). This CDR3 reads CASSLGAGADYGYTF. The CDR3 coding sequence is TGTGCCAGCAGTCTCGGGGCAGGGGCAGACTATGGCTACACCTTC.